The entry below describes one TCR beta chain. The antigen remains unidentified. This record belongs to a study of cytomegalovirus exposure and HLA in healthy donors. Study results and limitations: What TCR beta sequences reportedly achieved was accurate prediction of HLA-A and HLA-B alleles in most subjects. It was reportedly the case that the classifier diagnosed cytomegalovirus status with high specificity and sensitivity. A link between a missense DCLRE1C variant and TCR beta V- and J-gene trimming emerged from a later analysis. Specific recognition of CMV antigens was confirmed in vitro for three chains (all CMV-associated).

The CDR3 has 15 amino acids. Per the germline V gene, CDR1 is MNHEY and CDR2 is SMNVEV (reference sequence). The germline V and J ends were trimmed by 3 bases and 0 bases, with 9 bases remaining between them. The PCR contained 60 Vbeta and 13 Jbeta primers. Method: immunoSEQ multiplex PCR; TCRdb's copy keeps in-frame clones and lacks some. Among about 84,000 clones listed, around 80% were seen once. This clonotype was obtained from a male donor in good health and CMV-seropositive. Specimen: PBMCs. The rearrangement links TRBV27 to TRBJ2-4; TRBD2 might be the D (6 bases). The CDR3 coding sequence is TGTGCCAGCAGTTTTTCGGGAGTAGCCAAAAACATTCAGTACTTC. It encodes CASSFSGVAKNIQYF.